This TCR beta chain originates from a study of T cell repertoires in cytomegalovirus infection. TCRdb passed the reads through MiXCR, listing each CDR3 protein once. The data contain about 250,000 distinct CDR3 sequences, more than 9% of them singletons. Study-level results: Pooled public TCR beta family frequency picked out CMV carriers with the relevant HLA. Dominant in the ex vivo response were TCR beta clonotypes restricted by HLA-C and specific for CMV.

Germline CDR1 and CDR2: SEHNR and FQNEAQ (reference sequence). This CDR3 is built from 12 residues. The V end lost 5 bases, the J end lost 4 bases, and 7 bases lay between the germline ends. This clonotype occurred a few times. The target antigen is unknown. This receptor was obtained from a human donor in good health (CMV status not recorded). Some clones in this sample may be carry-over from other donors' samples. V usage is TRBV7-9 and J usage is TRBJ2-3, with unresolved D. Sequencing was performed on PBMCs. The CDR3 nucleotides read TGTGCCAGCAGCGTCACCTCAGATACGCAGTATTTT. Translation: CASSVTSDTQYF.